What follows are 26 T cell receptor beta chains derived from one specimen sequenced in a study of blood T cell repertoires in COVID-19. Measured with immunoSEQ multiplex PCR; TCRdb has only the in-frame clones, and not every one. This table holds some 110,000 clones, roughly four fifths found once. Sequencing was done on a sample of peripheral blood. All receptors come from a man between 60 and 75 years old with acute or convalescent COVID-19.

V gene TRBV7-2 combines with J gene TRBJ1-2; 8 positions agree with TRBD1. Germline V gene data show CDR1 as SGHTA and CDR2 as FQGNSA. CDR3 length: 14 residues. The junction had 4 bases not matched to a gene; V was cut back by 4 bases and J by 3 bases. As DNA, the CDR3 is TGTGCCAGCAGCTCCGGACAGGGATACTATGGCTACACCTTC. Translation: CASSSGQGYYGYTF.

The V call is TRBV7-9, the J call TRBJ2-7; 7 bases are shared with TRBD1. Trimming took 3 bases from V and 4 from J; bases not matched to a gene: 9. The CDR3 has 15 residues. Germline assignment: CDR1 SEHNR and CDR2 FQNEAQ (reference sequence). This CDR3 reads CASSFRGQALYEQYF. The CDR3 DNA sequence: TGTGCCAGCAGCTTCCGCGGACAGGCTCTTTACGAGCAGTACTTC.

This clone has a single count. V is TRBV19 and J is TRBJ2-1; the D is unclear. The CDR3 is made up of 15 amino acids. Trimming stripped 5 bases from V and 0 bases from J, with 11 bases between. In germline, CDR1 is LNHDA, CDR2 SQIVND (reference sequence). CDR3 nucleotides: TGTGCCAGTAGTCCCAAAGCCGGCTCCTACAATGAGCAGTTCTTC. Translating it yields CASSPKAGSYNEQFF.

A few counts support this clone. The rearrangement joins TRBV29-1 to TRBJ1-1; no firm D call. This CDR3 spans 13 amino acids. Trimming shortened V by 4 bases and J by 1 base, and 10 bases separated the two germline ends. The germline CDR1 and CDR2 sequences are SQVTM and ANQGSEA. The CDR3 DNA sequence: TGCAGCGTTGCTGGGCAGCCGAACACTGAAGCTTTCTTT. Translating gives CSVAGQPNTEAFF.

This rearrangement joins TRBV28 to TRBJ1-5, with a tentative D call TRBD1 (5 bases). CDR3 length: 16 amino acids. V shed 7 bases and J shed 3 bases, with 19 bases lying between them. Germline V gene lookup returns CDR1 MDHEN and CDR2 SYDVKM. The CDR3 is CASTWGGRAPNQPQHF. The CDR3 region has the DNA TGTGCCAGCACCTGGGGAGGCAGGGCCCCCAATCAGCCCCAGCATTTT.

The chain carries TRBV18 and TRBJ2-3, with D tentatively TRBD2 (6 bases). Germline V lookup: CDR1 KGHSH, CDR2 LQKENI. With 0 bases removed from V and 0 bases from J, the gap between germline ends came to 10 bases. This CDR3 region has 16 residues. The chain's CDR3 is CASSPPMGRSTDTQYF. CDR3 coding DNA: TGTGCCAGCTCACCACCAATGGGGAGGAGCACAGATACGCAGTATTTT.

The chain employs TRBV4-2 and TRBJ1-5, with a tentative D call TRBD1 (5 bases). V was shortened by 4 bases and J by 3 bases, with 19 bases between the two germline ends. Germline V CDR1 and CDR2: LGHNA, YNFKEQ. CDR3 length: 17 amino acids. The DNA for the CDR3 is TGTGCCAGCAGCCTCCAAATGGGGGAGGGCCACAATCAGCCCCAGCATTTT. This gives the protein CASSLQMGEGHNQPQHF.

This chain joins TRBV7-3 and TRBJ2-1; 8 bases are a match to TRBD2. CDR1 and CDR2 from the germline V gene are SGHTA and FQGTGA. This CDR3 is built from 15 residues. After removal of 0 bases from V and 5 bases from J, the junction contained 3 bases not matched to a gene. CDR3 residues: CASSLTGLGNNEQFF. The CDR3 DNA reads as TGTGCCAGCAGCTTAACGGGACTAGGGAACAATGAGCAGTTCTTC.

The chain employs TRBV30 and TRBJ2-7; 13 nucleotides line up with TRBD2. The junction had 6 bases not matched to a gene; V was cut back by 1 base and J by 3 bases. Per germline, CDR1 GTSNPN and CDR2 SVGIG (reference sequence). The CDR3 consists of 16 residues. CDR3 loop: CAWSGQRTSGSYEQYF. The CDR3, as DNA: TGTGCCTGGAGTGGACAGCGGACTAGCGGGAGCTACGAGCAGTACTTC.

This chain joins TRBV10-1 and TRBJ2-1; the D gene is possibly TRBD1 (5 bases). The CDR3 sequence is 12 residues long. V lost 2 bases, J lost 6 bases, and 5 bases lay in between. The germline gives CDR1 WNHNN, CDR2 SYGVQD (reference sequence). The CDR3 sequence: CASSETGNEQFF. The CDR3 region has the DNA TGCGCCAGCAGTGAGACAGGCAATGAGCAGTTCTTC.

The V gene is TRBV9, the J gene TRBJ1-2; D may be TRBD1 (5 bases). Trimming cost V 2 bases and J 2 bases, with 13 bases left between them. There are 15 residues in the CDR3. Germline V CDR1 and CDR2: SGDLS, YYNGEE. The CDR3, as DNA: TGTGCCAGCAGCGTGGACGACAGAAACAACTATGGCTACACCTTC. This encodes CASSVDDRNNYGYTF.

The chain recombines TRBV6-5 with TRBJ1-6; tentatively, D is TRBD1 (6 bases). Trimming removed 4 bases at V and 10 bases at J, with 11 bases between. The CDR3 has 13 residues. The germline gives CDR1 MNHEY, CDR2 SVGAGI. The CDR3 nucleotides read TGTGCCAGCAGTTTTCAGGGGCGCTCACCCCTCCACTTT. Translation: CASSFQGRSPLHF.

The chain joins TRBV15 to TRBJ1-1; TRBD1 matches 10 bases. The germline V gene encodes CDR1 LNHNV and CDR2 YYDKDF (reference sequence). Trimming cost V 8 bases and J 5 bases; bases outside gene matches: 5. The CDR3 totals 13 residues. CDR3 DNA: TGTGCCACCCGTAGACAGGGGGCAACTGAAGCTTTCTTT. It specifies CATRRQGATEAFF. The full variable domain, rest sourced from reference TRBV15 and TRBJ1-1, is DAMVIQNPRYQVTQFGKPVTLSCSQTLNHNVMYWYQQKSSQAPKLLFHYYDKDFNNEADTPDNFQSRRPNTSFCFLDIRSPGLGDTAMYLCATRRQGATEAFFGQGTRLTVV.

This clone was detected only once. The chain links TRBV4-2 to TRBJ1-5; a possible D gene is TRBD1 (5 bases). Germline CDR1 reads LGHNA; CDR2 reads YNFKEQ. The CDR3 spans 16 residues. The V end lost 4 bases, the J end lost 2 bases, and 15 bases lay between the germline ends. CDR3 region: CASSPTSWGGNQPQHF. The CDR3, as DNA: TGTGCCAGCAGCCCGACAAGTTGGGGGGGCAATCAGCCCCAGCATTTT.

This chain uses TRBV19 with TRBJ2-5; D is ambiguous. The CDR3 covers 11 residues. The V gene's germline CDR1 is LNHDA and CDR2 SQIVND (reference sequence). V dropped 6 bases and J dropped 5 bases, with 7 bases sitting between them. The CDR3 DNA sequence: TGTGCCAGTAGAGATCGGGAGACCCAGTACTTC. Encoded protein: CASRDRETQYF.

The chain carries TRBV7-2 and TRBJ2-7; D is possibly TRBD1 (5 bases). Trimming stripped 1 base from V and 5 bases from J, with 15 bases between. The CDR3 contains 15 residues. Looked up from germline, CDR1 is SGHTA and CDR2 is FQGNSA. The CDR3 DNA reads TGTGCCAGCAGCTTAGGGACACCGATCGTGGACGAGCAGTACTTC. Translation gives CASSLGTPIVDEQYF.

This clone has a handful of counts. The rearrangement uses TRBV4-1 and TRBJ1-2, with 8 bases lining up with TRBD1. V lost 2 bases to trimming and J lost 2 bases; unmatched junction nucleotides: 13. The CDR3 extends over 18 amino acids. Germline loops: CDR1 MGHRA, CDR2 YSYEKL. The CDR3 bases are TGCGCCAGCAGCCAACAGGACAGGGCGCTTCTTATGAACTATGGCTACACCTTC. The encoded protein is CASSQQDRALLMNYGYTF.

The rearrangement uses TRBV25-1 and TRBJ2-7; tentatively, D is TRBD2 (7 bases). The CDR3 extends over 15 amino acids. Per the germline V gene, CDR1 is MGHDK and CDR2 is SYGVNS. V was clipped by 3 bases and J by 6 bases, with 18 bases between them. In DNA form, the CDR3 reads TGTGCCAGCAGTGACGTGAGGGGGGGTCCGACCGAGCAGTACTTC. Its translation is CASSDVRGGPTEQYF.

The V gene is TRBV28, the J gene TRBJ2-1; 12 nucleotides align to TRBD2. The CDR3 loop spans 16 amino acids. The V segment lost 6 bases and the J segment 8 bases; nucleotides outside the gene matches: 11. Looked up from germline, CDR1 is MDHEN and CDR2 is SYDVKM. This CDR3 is CASSLAGTSGFYEQFF. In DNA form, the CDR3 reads TGTGCCAGCAGCCTCGCCGGGACTAGCGGGTTTTATGAGCAGTTCTTC.

The CDR3 region has the DNA TGTGCCAGCTCACTGGGGGAACCGGGACAGGGTGGCACTGAAGCTTTCTTT. The encoded protein is CASSLGEPGQGGTEAFF. This chain links TRBV18 with TRBJ1-1; 9 nucleotides align to TRBD1. Germline V CDR1 and CDR2: KGHSH, LQKENI. The CDR3 length is 17 residues. With 4 bases clipped from V and 4 bases from J, the junction kept 13 bases outside the gene matches.

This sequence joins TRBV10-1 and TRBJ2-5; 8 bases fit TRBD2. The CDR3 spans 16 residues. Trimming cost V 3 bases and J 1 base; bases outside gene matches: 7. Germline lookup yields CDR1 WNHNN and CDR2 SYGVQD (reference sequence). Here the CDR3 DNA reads TGCGCCAGCAGTGAATTCCTCGGGGGGGTCCAAGAGACCCAGTACTTC. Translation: CASSEFLGGVQETQYF.

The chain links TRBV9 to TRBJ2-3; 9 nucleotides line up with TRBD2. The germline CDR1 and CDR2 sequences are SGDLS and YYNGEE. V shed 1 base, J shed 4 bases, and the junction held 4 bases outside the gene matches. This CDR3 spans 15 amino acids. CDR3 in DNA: TGTGCCAGCAGCGTACGAGCGGGAGGCCCAGATACGCAGTATTTT. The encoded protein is CASSVRAGGPDTQYF.

The CDR3 sequence: CASSTVAGATDTQYF. The CDR3 DNA reads TGTGCCAGCAGTACCGTAGCGGGGGCCACAGATACGCAGTATTTT. This rearrangement joins TRBV28 to TRBJ2-3; 9 nucleotides line up with TRBD2. CDR1 and CDR2 from the germline V gene are MDHEN and SYDVKM. The CDR3 is 15 residues long. Trimming removed 5 bases from V and 2 bases from J; junction bases left unmatched: 5.

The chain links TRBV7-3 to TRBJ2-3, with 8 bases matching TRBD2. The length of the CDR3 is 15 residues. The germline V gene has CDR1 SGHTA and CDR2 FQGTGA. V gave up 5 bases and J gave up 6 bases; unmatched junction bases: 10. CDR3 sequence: CASSEDVRGRDTQYF. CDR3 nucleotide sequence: TGTGCCAGCAGCGAGGATGTTCGCGGGAGGGATACGCAGTATTTT.

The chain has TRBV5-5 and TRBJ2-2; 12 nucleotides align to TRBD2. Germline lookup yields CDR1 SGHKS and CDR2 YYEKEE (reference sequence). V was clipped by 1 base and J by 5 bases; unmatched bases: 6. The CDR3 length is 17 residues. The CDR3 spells CASSLLAGGPGTGELFF. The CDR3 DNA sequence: TGTGCCAGCAGCTTGCTAGCGGGGGGGCCTGGAACCGGGGAGCTGTTTTTT.

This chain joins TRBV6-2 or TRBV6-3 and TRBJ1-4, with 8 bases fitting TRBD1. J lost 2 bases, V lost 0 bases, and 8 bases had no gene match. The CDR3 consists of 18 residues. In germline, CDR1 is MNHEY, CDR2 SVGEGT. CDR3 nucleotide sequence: TGTGCCAGCAGTTACTCGACGCTACAGGGGGGGACTAATGAAAAACTGTTTTTT. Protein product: CASSYSTLQGGTNEKLFF.